One and the same sample provided the 32 T cell receptor beta chains below, sequenced in a study of blood T cell repertoires in COVID-19. Using immunoSEQ multiplex PCR, the repertoire was profiled, and TCRdb retains in-frame clones only, with some absent. The sample consists of 95,000 to 110,000 clones, roughly 85% of them appearing once. The sequencing input was peripheral blood. These receptor sequences come from a man aged 50 or older in a cohort sampled during active COVID-19.

The CDR3 DNA is TGTGCCAGCAGCTTGGGCGGACTGCGCACAGATACGCAGTATTTT. As protein: CASSLGGLRTDTQYF. The chain links TRBV7-2 to TRBJ2-3; weak D call: TRBD2 (5 bases). Per the germline V gene, CDR1 is SGHTA and CDR2 is FQGNSA. The CDR3 runs 15 residues. V lost 3 bases and J lost 1, with 11 bases in between. Full variable domain (remainder filled in from reference TRBV7-2 and TRBJ2-3): GAGVSQSPSNKVTEKGKDVELRCDPISGHTALYWYRQSLGQGLEFLIYFQGNSAPDKSGLPSDRFSAERTGGSVSTLTIQRTQQEDSAVYLCASSLGGLRTDTQYFGPGTRLTVL.

The rearrangement joins TRBV4-3 to TRBJ2-2; D remains unclear. CDR1 is LGHNA and CDR2 is YSLEER in the germline V gene. V gave up 0 bases and J gave up 7 bases, with 9 bases separating them. The CDR3 has 14 amino acids. CDR3 protein: CASSQDLLVGELFF. The CDR3 nucleotides read TGCGCCAGCAGCCAAGATCTTCTAGTCGGGGAGCTGTTTTTT.

V is TRBV11-1 and J is TRBJ2-1; tentative D call: TRBD1 (6 bases). V lost 2 bases, J lost 0 bases, and 11 bases lay in between. Germline CDR1 SGHAT, CDR2 FQDESV (reference sequence). The CDR3 runs 16 residues. This chain's CDR3 is CASSLSQTGSYNEQFF. CDR3 coding DNA: TGTGCCAGCAGCTTAAGTCAGACAGGCTCCTACAATGAGCAGTTCTTC.

The chain has TRBV12-3 or TRBV12-4 and TRBJ2-5; D remains ambiguous. This CDR3 has 11 amino acids. Trimming shortened V by 5 bases and J by 4 bases, and 5 bases separated the two germline ends. The CDR3 nucleotides are TGTGCCAGCAGTCTCGGAGAGACCCAGTACTTC. It translates to CASSLGETQYF.

The genes are TRBV6-1 and TRBJ2-7; D remains ambiguous. Deletions cut 3 bases from V and 3 bases from J, with 6 bases between. Germline V lookup: CDR1 MNHNS, CDR2 SASEGT. The CDR3 extends over 12 amino acids. The CDR3 loop reads CASSDRIYEQYV. The CDR3 DNA is TGTGCCAGCAGTGACAGGATCTACGAGCAGTACGTC.

The rearrangement uses TRBV6-1 and TRBJ2-7; D is possibly TRBD1 (6 bases). This CDR3 is built from 14 residues. Between the trimmed V and J ends, which lost 1 base and 5 bases, there was a span of 12 bases. The germline V gene has CDR1 MNHNS and CDR2 SASEGT. The CDR3 region is CASSEGVRGHEQYV. CDR3 coding DNA: TGTGCCAGCAGTGAAGGCGTCAGGGGCCACGAGCAGTACGTC.

The CDR3 DNA follows: TGTGCCAGCAGCCAAACTGACTTTCCCCTCGGCTCTGGGGCCAACGTCCTGACTTTC. It yields the protein CASSQTDFPLGSGANVLTF. This chain uses TRBV4-2 with TRBJ2-6; no clear D. CDR3 size: 19 residues. V was cut by 2 bases and J by 0 bases, with 17 bases left in between. Germline V gives CDR1 LGHNA, CDR2 YNFKEQ.

The chain is built from TRBV6-1 and TRBJ1-5; no reliable D call. This CDR3 has 14 residues. CDR1 and CDR2 from the germline V gene are MNHNS and SASEGT. Trimming cost V 2 bases and J 6 bases, with 11 bases left between them. Here the CDR3 DNA reads TGTGCCAGCAGTGAAACACCTCGGGGTCAGCCCCAGCATTTT. Protein: CASSETPRGQPQHF.

V and J are TRBV7-3 and TRBJ2-6; possible D gene TRBD1, 5 bases. Germline V gives CDR1 SGHTA, CDR2 FQGTGA. Trimming removed 3 bases at V and 2 bases at J, with 11 bases between. This CDR3 is 16 amino acids long. The CDR3: CASSFIGAPGANVLTF. CDR3 nucleotides: TGTGCCAGCAGCTTTATAGGGGCGCCTGGGGCCAACGTCCTGACTTTC.

Only one count was recorded for this clone. The chain has TRBV5-4 and TRBJ1-4; TRBD1 matches 7 bases. The CDR3 contains 14 residues. V lost 4 bases to trimming and J lost 7 bases; unmatched junction nucleotides: 7. Germline CDR1 reads SGHNT; CDR2 reads YYREEE (reference sequence). The DNA for the CDR3 is TGTGCCAGCAGCGACGGGACAGAGGGTGAAAAACTGTTTTTT. Translation: CASSDGTEGEKLFF.

The chain carries TRBV24-1 and TRBJ2-1; 13 positions agree with TRBD2. The CDR3 sequence is 19 residues long. The V gene end was trimmed by 6 bases and the J gene end by 3 bases; junction bases not matched to a gene: 13. Per the germline V gene, CDR1 is KGHDR and CDR2 is SFDVKD. CDR3 DNA: TGTGCCACCAGTCCGGGGGTGACTAGCGGGGGGCCAGTCTACAATGAGCAGTTCTTC. Residues: CATSPGVTSGGPVYNEQFF.

V is TRBV5-4 and J is TRBJ1-3; tentative D call: TRBD1 (5 bases). Trimming cost V 2 bases and J 4 bases, with 13 bases left between them. This CDR3 comprises 15 residues. The germline gives CDR1 SGHNT, CDR2 YYREEE (reference sequence). The CDR3 protein is CASSLEGARGNTIYF. The CDR3 DNA follows: TGTGCCAGCAGCTTAGAAGGGGCGCGAGGAAACACCATATATTTT.

The V and J genes are TRBV6-5 and TRBJ1-1, with TRBD1 matching over 7 bases. Trimming removed 10 bases from V and 4 bases from J; junction bases left unmatched: 12. In germline, CDR1 is MNHEY, CDR2 SVGAGI. This CDR3 spans 14 amino acids. The CDR3 is CATWTGPVGTEAFF. For the CDR3, the DNA is TGTGCCACCTGGACAGGTCCCGTGGGCACTGAAGCTTTCTTT.

This chain connects TRBV10-3 to TRBJ1-1; tentative D call: TRBD1 (6 bases). V was clipped by 7 bases and J by 5 bases, with 14 bases between them. In germline, CDR1 is ENHRY, CDR2 SYGVKD. CDR3 length: 13 amino acids. This chain's CDR3 is CAINGGLGTEAFF. CDR3 nucleotide sequence: TGTGCCATCAATGGGGGCTTGGGGACTGAAGCTTTCTTT.

The chain carries TRBV2 and TRBJ2-7, with D possibly matching TRBD1 (6 bases). The germline gives CDR1 SNHLY, CDR2 FYNNEI. V gave up 4 bases and J gave up 2 bases, with 12 bases separating them. The CDR3 sequence is 14 residues long. In DNA, the CDR3 is TGTGCCAGCAGTGGTTCCACAGGGCCCTACGAGCAGTACTTC. The encoded protein is CASSGSTGPYEQYF.

The genes are TRBV19 and TRBJ2-5; maybe TRBD2 (6 bases). This CDR3 region has 13 residues. V dropped 5 bases and J dropped 1 base, with 8 bases sitting between them. Per germline, CDR1 LNHDA and CDR2 SQIVND (reference sequence). CDR3 loop: CASSQGLQETQYF. For the CDR3, the DNA is TGTGCCAGTAGTCAGGGACTCCAAGAGACCCAGTACTTC. Drawing the rest from reference TRBV19 and TRBJ2-5, the complete variable domain is DGGITQSPKYLFRKEGQNVTLSCEQNLNHDAMYWYRQDPGQGLRLIYYSQIVNDFQKGDIAEGYSVSREKKESFPLTVTSAQKNPTAFYLCASSQGLQETQYFGPGTRLLVL.

Only a few counts were recorded for this clone. V usage is TRBV2 and J usage is TRBJ2-7; tentative D call: TRBD2 (6 bases). CDR1 SNHLY and CDR2 FYNNEI come from the germline V gene. V shed 5 bases and J shed 6 bases, with 20 bases lying between them. The CDR3 contains 15 residues. DNA of the CDR3: TGTGCCAGCAGTCCCCAGGGCCGGGGGAACCTCGAGCAGTACTTC. This sequence encodes CASSPQGRGNLEQYF.

V is TRBV27 and J is TRBJ2-1, with D possibly TRBD2 on 7 matching bases. The CDR3 has 14 residues. CDR1 and CDR2 (germline): MNHEY, SMNVEV (reference sequence). The V gene lost 6 bases and the J gene lost 3 bases, with 12 bases spanning the gap. CDR3 DNA sequence: TGTGCCAGCAGGTTAGGGGGGGACTACAATGAGCAGTTCTTC. The encoded protein is CASRLGGDYNEQFF.

CDR3 DNA sequence: TGTGCCAGCAGGACAGGGTCCGGAAACACCATATATTTT. Its protein product is CASRTGSGNTIYF. The rearrangement uses TRBV2 and TRBJ1-3; 7 bases match TRBD1. The CDR3 has 13 residues. With 6 bases clipped from V and 4 bases from J, the junction kept 3 bases outside the gene matches. The germline gives CDR1 SNHLY, CDR2 FYNNEI.

The CDR3 reads CASSQGPLNQPQHF. As DNA, the CDR3 is TGCGCCAGCAGCCAAGGTCCCCTTAATCAGCCCCAGCATTTT. The V call is TRBV4-1, the J call TRBJ1-5; D ambiguous. The CDR3 contains 14 residues. Trimming cost V 1 base and J 4 bases, with 8 bases left between them. Germline values: CDR1 MGHRA, CDR2 YSYEKL.

V and J are TRBV5-1 and TRBJ2-1; TRBD2 aligns across 12 bases. Trimming took 4 bases from V and 5 from J; bases not matched to a gene: 4. The CDR3 sequence is 15 residues long. Germline V gene lookup returns CDR1 SGHRS and CDR2 YFSETQ. In DNA form, the CDR3 reads TGCGCCAGCAGCATCGGACTAGCGGGGAACAATGAGCAGTTCTTC. Translation: CASSIGLAGNNEQFF.

The rearrangement joins TRBV5-4 to TRBJ2-5; 8 nucleotides align to TRBD1. The germline V gene encodes CDR1 SGHNT and CDR2 YYREEE (reference sequence). V shed 4 bases, J shed 5 bases, and the junction held 19 bases outside the gene matches. CDR3 size: 18 residues. The chain's CDR3 is CASSGDYHKGQAVETQYF. DNA for the CDR3: TGTGCCAGCAGCGGGGATTACCACAAGGGACAGGCAGTGGAGACCCAGTACTTC.

This clone occurred a few times. The chain has TRBV6-6 and TRBJ1-2, with D unresolved. CDR1 is MNHNY, CDR2 SVGAGI, per germline (reference sequence). The CDR3 is made up of 13 amino acids. Trimming pared 5 bases from V and 4 bases from J, leaving 11 bases between. The CDR3 sequence: CASSPYAGYGYTF. The CDR3 DNA follows: TGTGCCAGCAGTCCATACGCAGGCTATGGCTACACCTTC.

The V gene is TRBV29-1, the J gene TRBJ1-1; possibly TRBD1 for D (6 bases). This CDR3 is 14 amino acids long. Germline V gives CDR1 SQVTM, CDR2 ANQGSEA. Trimming removed 7 bases at V and 2 bases at J, with 17 bases between. DNA for the CDR3: TGCAGCGCCAGGTCCAGGGGCGGTAACACTGAAGCTTTCTTT. This codes for CSARSRGGNTEAFF.

This chain links TRBV6-6 with TRBJ2-5; 9 bases map to TRBD2. V dropped 7 bases and J dropped 5; count of bases not matched to a gene: 14. The CDR3 has 16 residues. Germline CDR1 is MNHNY and CDR2 is SVGAGI (reference sequence). The CDR3 DNA sequence: TGTGCCAGCACCAGCGGGACTAGCACGAATCGGGAGACCCAGTACTTC. Its translation is CASTSGTSTNRETQYF.

This clone has only one observation. This chain connects TRBV6-5 to TRBJ2-7; TRBD1 is a possible D gene (6 bases). This CDR3 is built from 12 residues. Looked up from germline, CDR1 is MNHEY and CDR2 is SVGAGI. V was clipped by 10 bases and J by 3 bases, with 13 bases between them. CDR3 in DNA: TGTGCCACCGGACAGAATAGCTACGAGCAGTACGTC. Translated, it gives CATGQNSYEQYV.

The V call is TRBV19, the J call TRBJ1-6; TRBD1 is a possible D gene (5 bases). Germline values: CDR1 LNHDA, CDR2 SQIVND (reference sequence). V shed 1 base and J shed 8 bases, with 18 bases lying between them. The length of the CDR3 is 17 residues. The CDR3 sequence is CASSIARGPRGDSPLHF. CDR3 bases: TGTGCCAGTAGTATAGCAAGGGGACCCCGGGGGGATTCACCCCTCCACTTT.

The chain is built from TRBV6-2 or TRBV6-3 and TRBJ1-6; D is possibly TRBD1 (6 bases). Deletions cut 1 base from V and 7 bases from J, with 14 bases between. The CDR3 contains 16 residues. Germline CDR1 is MNHEY and CDR2 is SVGEGT. The CDR3 sequence is CASSYLADGQNSPLHF. The CDR3 bases are TGTGCCAGCAGTTACTTGGCGGACGGACAGAATTCACCCCTCCACTTT.

The chain combines TRBV24-1 with TRBJ1-1, with 9 bases fitting TRBD1. This CDR3 is built from 13 residues. CDR1 and CDR2 from the germline V gene are KGHDR and SFDVKD. V was pared by 3 bases and J by 7 bases, with 2 bases of the junction left unmatched. CDR3 DNA sequence: TGTGCCACCAGTGATGGGACAGGGTATGAAGCTTTCTTT. It yields the protein CATSDGTGYEAFF.

The chain couples TRBV28 to TRBJ1-2; maybe TRBD1 (5 bases). The CDR3 runs 13 residues. The germline gives CDR1 MDHEN, CDR2 SYDVKM. Trimming took 6 bases from V and 2 from J, leaving 10 bases between them. CDR3 sequence: CASSSTANYGYTF. CDR3 bases: TGTGCCAGCAGCTCGACAGCCAACTATGGCTACACCTTC.

This chain links TRBV5-4 with TRBJ2-2, with D perhaps TRBD1 (6 bases). Germline CDR1 reads SGHNT; CDR2 reads YYREEE (reference sequence). The CDR3 loop spans 15 amino acids. The germline V and J ends were trimmed by 0 bases and 3 bases, with 9 bases remaining between them. In DNA form, the CDR3 reads TGTGCCAGCAGCTTGGCGGCAGGGGACACCGGGGAGCTGTTTTTT. It encodes CASSLAAGDTGELFF.

The J gene is TRBJ1-3, the V gene TRBV19; no reliable D call. The CDR3 extends over 13 amino acids. CDR1 and CDR2 from the germline V gene are LNHDA and SQIVND (reference sequence). The germline V and J ends were trimmed by 1 base and 7 bases, with 8 bases remaining between them. CDR3 in DNA: TGTGCCAGTAGTATAGGTGTCGGGAACACCATATATTTT. Its protein is CASSIGVGNTIYF.